This TCR beta chain was captured in a study of response to subunit inactivated influenza vaccine. Trimming took 7 bases from V and 0 from J, leaving 13 bases between them. The CDR3 has 13 residues. CDR1 is DFQATT and CDR2 is SNEGSKA in the germline V gene (reference sequence). This clonotype was recorded at least ten times. One entry per CDR3 protein results from TCRdb running MiXCR on the RT-PCR reads. The profile shows 600,000 to 850,000 distinct CDR3 sequences, 12% to 15% of them singletons. The genes are TRBV20-1 and TRBJ2-7; D is tentatively TRBD1 or TRBD2 (5 bases each). The sample here was PBMCs from blood, taken 14 to 15 days before vaccination. The sequence was obtained from a man aged 45 to 65 who received an inactivated influenza vaccine. In nucleotides, the CDR3 is TGCAGTGTTCCGGGGCGGAACTCCTACGAGCAGTACTTC. This translates into CSVPGRNSYEQYF.